This T cell receptor beta chain comes out of a study of multiple sclerosis patients with progressive multifocal leukoencephalopathy. The study, taken as a whole, reports: Lower normalized Shannon entropy suggested reduced TRB diversity in most PML patients. Before and during natalizumab, the clones expanded at PML already existed.

Sequencing used immunoSEQ multiplex PCR; TCRdb keeps in-frame clones, though not all of them. The data contain tens of thousands of clones, about 92% of them singletons. Germline V CDR1 and CDR2: SGHNT, YYREEE (reference sequence). This CDR3 has 15 amino acids. V trimming: 4 bases; J trimming: 5 bases; junction bases outside the gene matches: 10. Of note for this clone: The antigen remains undetermined.

Indicated time point: before natalizumab initiation. The sequence was collected from a man aged 30-40 years with multiple sclerosis. Sequencing was carried out using PBMCs. The chain uses TRBV5-4 and TRBJ2-5; 8 nucleotides align to TRBD1. This CDR3 reads CASSPGQGRMETQYF. The CDR3 nucleotides read TGTGCCAGCAGCCCCGGACAGGGTAGGATGGAGACCCAGTACTTC.